These 10 T cell receptor beta chains originate from one sample sequenced in a study of Graves' ophthalmopathy and Graves' hyperthyroidism. CDR3 regions of TCR beta were amplified from RNA transcripts. The first-round RT-PCR employed HTBI primers together with the Qiagen OneStep RT-PCR kit. A multiplex PCR was then performed as the second round. MiXCR, applied by TCRdb to the multiplex PCR reads, yields one record per CDR3 protein. The data contain more than 1,000,000 distinct CDR3 sequences, 35% to 40% of them seen just once; the ten biggest clones take up over 8.5%. Sequenced: peripheral blood or thyroid tissue (not recorded which). Every receptor here comes from an adult man with Graves' hyperthyroidism.

The chain joins TRBV19 to TRBJ1-4; D is perhaps TRBD1 (6 bases). This CDR3 comprises 15 residues. V was cut by 5 bases and J by 0 bases, with 10 bases left in between. From germline, CDR1 is LNHDA and CDR2 SQIVND (reference sequence). The CDR3 bases are TGTGCCAGTAGTCGGGACATAGCAACTAATGAAAAACTGTTTTTT. It codes for CASSRDIATNEKLFF.

Details on this clonotype: A much larger clone differs by one base, so this may be a read error. The V call is TRBV20-1, the J call TRBJ2-7, with 10 bases aligning to TRBD2. This CDR3 is 14 amino acids long. Germline loops: CDR1 DFQATT, CDR2 SNEGSKA (reference sequence). V lost 5 bases, J lost 7 bases, and 11 bases stayed unmatched. This CDR3 is CSASREAGGREQYF. CDR3 sequence (DNA): TGCAGTGCTTCCCGTGAAGCGGGGGGGAGAGAGCAGTACTTC.

The chain couples TRBV28 to TRBJ1-4; no clear D gene. Germline CDR1 and CDR2: MDHEN and SYDVKM. The V end lost 2 bases, the J end lost 13 bases, and 17 bases lay between the germline ends. The CDR3 loop spans 14 amino acids. CDR3 in amino acids: CASSLAGWAVRLFF. The CDR3 region has the DNA TGTGCCAGCAGTTTAGCGGGTTGGGCAGTTCGACTGTTTTTT. The full variable domain, in which reference TRBV28 and TRBJ1-4 provide the parts outside the CDR3, is DVKVTQSSRYLVKRTGEKVFLECVQDMDHENMFWYRQDPGLGLRLIYFSYDVKMKEKGDIPEGYSVSREKKERFSLILESASTNQTSMYLCASSLAGWAVRLFFGSGTQLSVL.

V and J are TRBV5-1 and TRBJ2-2, with TRBD1 identical over 7 bases. Germline-derived CDR1 and CDR2 are SGHRS and YFSETQ. The CDR3 is 16 amino acids. J lost 1 base, V lost 0 bases, and 3 bases had no gene match. The CDR3 here is CASSLEGARNTGELFF. DNA of the CDR3: TGCGCCAGCAGCTTGGAGGGGGCAAGGAACACCGGGGAGCTGTTTTTT. The complete variable domain, with remaining parts taken from reference TRBV5-1 and TRBJ2-2, reads KAGVTQTPRYLIKTRGQQVTLSCSPISGHRSVSWYQQTPGQGLQFLFEYFSETQRNKGNFPGRFSGRQFSNSRSEMNVSTLELGDSALYLCASSLEGARNTGELFFGEGSRLTVL.

As DNA, the CDR3 is TGTGCCTCCAGGGACAACGTCCTGACTTTC. Amino acids: CASRDNVLTF. The chain links TRBV10-3 to TRBJ2-6; D is possibly TRBD1 (5 bases). The CDR3 length is 10 residues. V was cut by 11 bases and J by 9 bases, with 8 bases left in between. Germline V lookup: CDR1 ENHRY, CDR2 SYGVKD.

This clonotype was seen more than once but under ten times. This chain uses TRBV6-5 with TRBJ2-5, with 8 bases fitting TRBD1. The CDR3 has 15 amino acids. After removal of 4 bases from V and 1 base from J, the junction contained 5 bases not matched to a gene. Germline lookup yields CDR1 MNHEY and CDR2 SVGAGI. The CDR3 DNA sequence: TGTGCCAGCAGTTCCGGGACAGGACCCCAAGAGACCCAGTACTTC. It encodes CASSSGTGPQETQYF.

V is TRBV7-9 and J is TRBJ1-1; unclear D gene. From germline, CDR1 is SEHNR and CDR2 FQNEAQ (reference sequence). The CDR3 totals 13 residues. V was shortened by 5 bases and J by 4 bases, with 11 bases between the two germline ends. The DNA for the CDR3 is TGTGCCAGCAGCAGGTATGAGGGCACTGAAGCTTTCTTT. Amino acids: CASSRYEGTEAFF.

This clonotype was seen at least ten times. The V call is TRBV5-1, the J call TRBJ2-7, with D perhaps given as TRBD1 or TRBD2 (5 bases each). Germline assignment: CDR1 SGHRS and CDR2 YFSETQ. This CDR3 is built from 15 residues. The V end lost 4 bases, the J end lost 2 bases, and 16 bases lay between the germline ends. CDR3 bases: TGCGCCAGCAGCCCCTCGGTCGAGGGGCCCTACGAGCAGTACTTC. This gives the protein CASSPSVEGPYEQYF. Combining the CDR3 with reference TRBV5-1 and TRBJ2-7 gives the whole variable domain KAGVTQTPRYLIKTRGQQVTLSCSPISGHRSVSWYQQTPGQGLQFLFEYFSETQRNKGNFPGRFSGRQFSNSRSEMNVSTLELGDSALYLCASSPSVEGPYEQYFGPGTRLTVT.

This clonotype has more than one count but fewer than ten. A read error may produce the germline difference seen at one junction end. This sequence joins TRBV12-3 or TRBV12-4 and TRBJ1-3, with no clear D. CDR3 size: 14 residues. This CDR3 is CASSLLGSGNTMYF. DNA of the CDR3: TGTGCCAGCAGTTTATTGGGTTCTGGAAACACCATGTATTTT.

This clonotype was recorded a few times. The chain has TRBV7-9 and TRBJ1-5; no definite D call. Germline V gene sequence: CDR1 SEHNR, CDR2 FQNEAQ (reference sequence). The CDR3 length is 17 residues. Trimming left V 0 bases short and J 5 bases short, with 17 bases between. CDR3: CASSLAHGFVGDQPQHF. The CDR3 nucleotides read TGTGCCAGCAGCTTAGCGCACGGTTTTGTCGGGGATCAGCCCCAGCATTTT.